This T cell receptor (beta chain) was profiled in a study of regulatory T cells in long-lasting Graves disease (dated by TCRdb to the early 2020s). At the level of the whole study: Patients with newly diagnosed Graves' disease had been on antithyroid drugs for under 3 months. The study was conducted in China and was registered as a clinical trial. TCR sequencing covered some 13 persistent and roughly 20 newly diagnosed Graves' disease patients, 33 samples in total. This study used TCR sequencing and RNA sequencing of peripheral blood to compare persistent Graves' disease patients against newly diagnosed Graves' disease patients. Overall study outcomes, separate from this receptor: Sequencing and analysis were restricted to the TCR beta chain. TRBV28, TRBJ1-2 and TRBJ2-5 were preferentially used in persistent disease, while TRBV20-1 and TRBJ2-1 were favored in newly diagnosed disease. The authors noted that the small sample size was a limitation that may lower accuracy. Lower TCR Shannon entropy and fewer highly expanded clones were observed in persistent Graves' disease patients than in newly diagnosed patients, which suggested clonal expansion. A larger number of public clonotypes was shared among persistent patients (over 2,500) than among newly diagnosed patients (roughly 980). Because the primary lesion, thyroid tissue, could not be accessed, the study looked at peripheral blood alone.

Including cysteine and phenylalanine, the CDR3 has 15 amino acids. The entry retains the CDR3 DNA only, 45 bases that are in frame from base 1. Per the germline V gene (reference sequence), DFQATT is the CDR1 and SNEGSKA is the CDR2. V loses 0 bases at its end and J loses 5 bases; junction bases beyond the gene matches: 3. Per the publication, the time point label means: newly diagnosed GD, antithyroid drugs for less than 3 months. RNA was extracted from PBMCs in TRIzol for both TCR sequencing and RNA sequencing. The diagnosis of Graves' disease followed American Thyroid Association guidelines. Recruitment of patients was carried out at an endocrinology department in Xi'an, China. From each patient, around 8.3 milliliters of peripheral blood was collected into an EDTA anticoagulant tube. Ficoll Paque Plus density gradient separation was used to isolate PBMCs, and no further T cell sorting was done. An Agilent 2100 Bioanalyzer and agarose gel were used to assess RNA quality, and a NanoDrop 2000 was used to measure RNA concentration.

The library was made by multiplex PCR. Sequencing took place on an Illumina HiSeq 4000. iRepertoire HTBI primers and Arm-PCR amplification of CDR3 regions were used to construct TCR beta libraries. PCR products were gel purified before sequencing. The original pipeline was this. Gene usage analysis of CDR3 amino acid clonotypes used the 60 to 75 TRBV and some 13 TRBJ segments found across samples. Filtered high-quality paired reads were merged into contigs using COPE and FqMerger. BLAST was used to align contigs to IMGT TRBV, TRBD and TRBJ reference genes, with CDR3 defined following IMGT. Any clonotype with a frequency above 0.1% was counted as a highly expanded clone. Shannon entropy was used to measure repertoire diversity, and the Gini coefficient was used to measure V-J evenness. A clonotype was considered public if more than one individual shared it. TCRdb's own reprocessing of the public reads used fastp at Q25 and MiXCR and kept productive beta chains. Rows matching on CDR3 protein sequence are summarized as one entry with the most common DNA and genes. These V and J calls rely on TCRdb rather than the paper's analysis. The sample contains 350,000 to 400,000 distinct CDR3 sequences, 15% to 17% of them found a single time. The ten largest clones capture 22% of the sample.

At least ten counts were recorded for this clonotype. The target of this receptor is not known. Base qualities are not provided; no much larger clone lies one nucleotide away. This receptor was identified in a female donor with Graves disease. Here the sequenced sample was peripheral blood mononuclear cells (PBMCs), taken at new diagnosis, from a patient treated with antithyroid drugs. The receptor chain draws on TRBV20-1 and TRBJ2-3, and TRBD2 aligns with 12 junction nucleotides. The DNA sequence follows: TGCAGTGCTAGAGAGACTAGCGGGAGCCTAGATACGCAGTATTTT. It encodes CSARETSGSLDTQYF.